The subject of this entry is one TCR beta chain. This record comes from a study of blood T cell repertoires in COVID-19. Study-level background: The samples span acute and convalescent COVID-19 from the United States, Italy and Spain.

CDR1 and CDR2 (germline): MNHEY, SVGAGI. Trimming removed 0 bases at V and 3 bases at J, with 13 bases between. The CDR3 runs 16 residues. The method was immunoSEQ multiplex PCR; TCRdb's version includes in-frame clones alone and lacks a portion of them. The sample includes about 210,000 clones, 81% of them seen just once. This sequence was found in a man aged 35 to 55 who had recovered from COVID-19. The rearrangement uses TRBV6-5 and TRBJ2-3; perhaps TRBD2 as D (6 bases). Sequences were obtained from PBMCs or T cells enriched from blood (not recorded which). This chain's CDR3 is CASSYSPTGRTDTQYF. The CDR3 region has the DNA TGTGCCAGCAGTTACTCACCTACCGGGAGAACAGATACGCAGTATTTT.